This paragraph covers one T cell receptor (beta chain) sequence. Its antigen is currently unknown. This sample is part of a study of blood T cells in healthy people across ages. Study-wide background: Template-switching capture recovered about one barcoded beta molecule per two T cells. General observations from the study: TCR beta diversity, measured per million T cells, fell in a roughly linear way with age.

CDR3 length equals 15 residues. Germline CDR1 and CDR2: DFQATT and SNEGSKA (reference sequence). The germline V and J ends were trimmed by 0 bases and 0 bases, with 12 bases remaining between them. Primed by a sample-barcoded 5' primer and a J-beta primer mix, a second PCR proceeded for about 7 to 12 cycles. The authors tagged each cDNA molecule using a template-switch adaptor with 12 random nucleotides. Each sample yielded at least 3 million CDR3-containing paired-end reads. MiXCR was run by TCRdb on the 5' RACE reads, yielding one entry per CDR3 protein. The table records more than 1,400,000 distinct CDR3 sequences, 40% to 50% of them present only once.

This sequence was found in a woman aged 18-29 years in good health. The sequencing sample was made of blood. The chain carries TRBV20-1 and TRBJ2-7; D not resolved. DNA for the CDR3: TGCAGTGCTAGAGATGTGCAGTCCACCTCCTACGAGCAGTACTTC. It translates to CSARDVQSTSYEQYF.